These 11 T cell receptor beta chains were sequenced from one sample in a study of T cell changes during pregnancy in multiple sclerosis. Only in-frame clones appear in the TCRdb table, and some are missing; sequencing was by immunoSEQ multiplex PCR. The sample contains about 67,000 clones, roughly 90% of which appear only once. The sequencing here drew on peripheral blood, taken in the second trimester of pregnancy. Source of these receptors: a female donor with multiple sclerosis, enrolled in a pregnancy study.

The rearrangement links TRBV13 to TRBJ1-6; no clear D gene. This CDR3 region has 16 residues. V was shortened by 0 bases and J by 7 bases, with 13 bases between the two germline ends. Germline V gene data show CDR1 as PRHDT and CDR2 as FYEKMQ (reference sequence). The CDR3 sequence: CASSLGIRGGNSPLHF. CDR3 nucleotide sequence: TGTGCCAGCAGCTTAGGTATCCGAGGCGGCAATTCACCCCTCCACTTT.

The gene calls are TRBV30 and TRBJ1-3; 8 bases fit TRBD1. Germline trimming cut 5 bases from V and 0 bases from J; bases unmatched to any gene: 9. Per the germline V gene, CDR1 is GTSNPN and CDR2 is SVGIG (reference sequence). The CDR3 has 16 residues. For the CDR3, the DNA is TGTGCCTGGGGGGGGGACAGGACGAGCTCTGGAAACACCATATATTTT. This sequence encodes CAWGGDRTSSGNTIYF.

This clone was counted once. The rearrangement joins TRBV9 to TRBJ1-4; 8 bases agree with TRBD1. The germline CDR1 and CDR2 sequences are SGDLS and YYNGEE. Trimming removed 3 bases from V and 2 bases from J; junction bases left unmatched: 3. The CDR3 runs to 15 residues. The CDR3 sequence is CASSAGGSTNEKLFF. CDR3 DNA sequence: TGTGCCAGCAGCGCAGGGGGCTCGACTAATGAAAAACTGTTTTTT.

This clone was seen once. The chain has TRBV19 and TRBJ2-7, with D perhaps TRBD1 (6 bases). Germline CDR1 reads LNHDA; CDR2 reads SQIVND (reference sequence). V shed 4 bases and J shed 4 bases, with 14 bases lying between them. This CDR3 region has 14 residues. The CDR3 loop is CASSTQGFEYEQYF. The CDR3 coding sequence is TGTGCCAGTAGTACCCAGGGGTTCGAGTACGAGCAGTACTTC.

The chain uses TRBV7-9 and TRBJ1-1; weak D call: TRBD1 (5 bases). Germline V gives CDR1 SEHNR, CDR2 FQNEAQ (reference sequence). V shed 1 base and J shed 0 bases, with 15 bases lying between them. The CDR3 is 17 residues long. Written as DNA, the CDR3 is TGTGCCAGCAGCTTAGAGGGGCAGTACCTTATGAACACTGAAGCTTTCTTT. It specifies CASSLEGQYLMNTEAFF.

Comments on this clone: The sample contains more than one DNA sequence encoding this CDR3. V gene TRBV11-3 combines with J gene TRBJ1-1, with a weak D call TRBD1 (6 bases). Trimming stripped 3 bases from V and 4 bases from J, with 9 bases between. Germline-derived CDR1 and CDR2 are SGHNT and YENEEA. This CDR3 has 13 residues. In nucleotides, the CDR3 is TGTGCCAGCAGCTTGGAAGGGGGCACTGAAGCTTTCTTT. This codes for CASSLEGGTEAFF.

The chain joins TRBV30 to TRBJ2-7; TRBD2 matches 7 bases. V lost 3 bases, J lost 3 bases, and 8 bases stayed unmatched. The V gene's germline CDR1 is GTSNPN and CDR2 SVGIG (reference sequence). The CDR3 spans 14 residues. CDR3 region: CAWSPLADSYEQYF. CDR3 nucleotide sequence: TGTGCCTGGAGCCCGCTAGCGGATAGCTACGAGCAGTACTTC.

The V and J genes are TRBV2 and TRBJ1-5; weak D call: TRBD1 (5 bases). Germline V gene sequence: CDR1 SNHLY, CDR2 FYNNEI. The CDR3 is 14 residues long. V was clipped by 6 bases and J by 1 base, with 10 bases between them. The CDR3 region is CASRGGLSNQPQHF. The DNA of the CDR3 is TGTGCCAGCAGGGGGGGGTTGAGCAATCAGCCCCAGCATTTT.

V is TRBV5-1 and J is TRBJ1-2; 7 bases are shared with TRBD1. The CDR3 is made up of 16 amino acids. With 0 bases clipped from V and 8 bases from J, the junction kept 13 bases outside the gene matches. The germline V gene has CDR1 SGHRS and CDR2 YFSETQ. The chain's CDR3 is CASSLGGDGTVNGYTF. The CDR3 nucleotides are TGCGCCAGCAGCTTGGGGGGGGATGGGACAGTGAACGGCTACACCTTC.

The gene calls are TRBV13 and TRBJ2-7; a weak D match, TRBD2 (5 bases). The CDR3 spans 15 residues. Trimming pared 7 bases from V and 3 bases from J, leaving 19 bases between. Germline-derived CDR1 and CDR2 are PRHDT and FYEKMQ (reference sequence). In nucleotides, the CDR3 is TGTGCCAGCACGTCGGCGCGAGGGTCGGGCTACGAGCAGTACTTC. This encodes CASTSARGSGYEQYF.

The chain couples TRBV18 to TRBJ1-5; D is possibly TRBD1 (6 bases). From germline, CDR1 is KGHSH and CDR2 LQKENI. The CDR3 runs to 16 residues. V lost 4 bases and J lost 0, with 13 bases in between. The DNA of the CDR3 is TGTGCCAGCTCACATACAGGGCAATATAGCAATCAGCCCCAGCATTTT. Its translation is CASSHTGQYSNQPQHF.